The 26 T cell receptor beta chains in this list originate from one sample, sequenced in a study of blood T cell repertoires in COVID-19. Clones were read by immunoSEQ multiplex PCR, and TCRdb kept only the in-frame ones, dropping some. The sample has 70,000 or so clones, approximately 90% seen once; the top ten hold approximately 0.59%. The material sequenced was peripheral blood. These receptors came from a man aged 60 to 75 with acute or convalescent COVID-19.

The chain recombines TRBV5-1 with TRBJ2-5, with D uncertain. V gave up 6 bases and J gave up 2 bases, with 8 bases separating them. This CDR3 contains 12 residues. Germline loops: CDR1 SGHRS, CDR2 YFSETQ. CDR3 protein: CASNPGQETQYF. The CDR3 DNA reads TGCGCCAGCAACCCAGGACAAGAGACCCAGTACTTC. The variable domain in full, completed from reference TRBV5-1 and TRBJ2-5, reads KAGVTQTPRYLIKTRGQQVTLSCSPISGHRSVSWYQQTPGQGLQFLFEYFSETQRNKGNFPGRFSGRQFSNSRSEMNVSTLELGDSALYLCASNPGQETQYFGPGTRLLVL.

The chain combines TRBV7-2 with TRBJ2-7; a weak D match, TRBD1 (6 bases). The CDR3 length is 14 residues. Germline-derived CDR1 and CDR2 are SGHTA and FQGNSA. The V and J ends lost 5 bases and 1 base respectively, with 12 bases between them. CDR3 in amino acids: CASSRGQFSYEQYF. DNA of the CDR3: TGTGCCAGCAGCAGAGGACAGTTTTCCTACGAGCAGTACTTC.

The V and J genes are TRBV24-1 and TRBJ2-3, with D possibly TRBD1 on 5 matching bases. Germline CDR1 KGHDR, CDR2 SFDVKD. This CDR3 contains 14 residues. V was clipped by 3 bases and J by 2 bases, with 8 bases between them. CDR3 in amino acids: CATSDQGFTDTQYF. CDR3 DNA: TGTGCCACCAGTGATCAGGGTTTCACAGATACGCAGTATTTT.

J is TRBJ1-1 and V is TRBV29-1; D unresolved. In germline, CDR1 is SQVTM, CDR2 ANQGSEA. The germline V and J ends were trimmed by 2 bases and 3 bases, with 7 bases remaining between them. The CDR3 spans 12 residues. The CDR3 region is CSVEPGYTEAFF. In DNA, the CDR3 is TGCAGCGTTGAACCGGGATACACTGAAGCTTTCTTT.

The gene calls are TRBV7-7 and TRBJ2-2, with D possibly TRBD1 on 5 matching bases. V lost 0 bases to trimming and J lost 6 bases, with 14 bases between them. The V gene's germline CDR1 is SSHAT and CDR2 FNYEAQ (reference sequence). The CDR3 runs to 16 residues. The CDR3 is CASSLAAGLSAGELFF. Here the CDR3 DNA reads TGTGCCAGCAGCTTAGCGGCAGGGCTGAGCGCCGGGGAGCTGTTTTTT.

The rearrangement links TRBV12-3 or TRBV12-4 to TRBJ1-1; D call uncertain. CDR3 length: 13 residues. Trimming stripped 4 bases from V and 3 bases from J, with 9 bases between. The CDR3 is CASSWIRDTEAFF. DNA for the CDR3: TGTGCCAGCAGTTGGATTCGGGACACTGAAGCTTTCTTT.

The chain recombines TRBV24-1 with TRBJ2-2, with 10 positions matching TRBD1. Per germline, CDR1 KGHDR and CDR2 SFDVKD. This CDR3 is built from 18 residues. V lost 3 bases and J lost 0; bases outside the gene matches: 6. CDR3 amino acids: CATSDTGTGASNTGELFF. CDR3 DNA: TGTGCCACCAGTGATACCGGGACAGGGGCGTCGAACACCGGGGAGCTGTTTTTT.

This clone has a handful of counts. The rearrangement joins TRBV30 to TRBJ1-2; D uncertain. CDR1 is GTSNPN, CDR2 SVGIG, per germline (reference sequence). The CDR3 runs to 14 residues. V was shortened by 4 bases and J by 3 bases, with 15 bases between the two germline ends. The CDR3 sequence is CAWIPGRRDYGYTF. CDR3 DNA: TGTGCCTGGATACCGGGTCGACGGGACTATGGCTACACCTTC. The full variable domain, its missing parts supplied by reference TRBV30 and TRBJ1-2, is SQTIHQWPATLVQPVGSPLSLECTVEGTSNPNLYWYRQAAGRGLQLLFYSVGIGQISSEVPQNLSASRPQDRQFILSSKKLLLSDSGFYLCAWIPGRRDYGYTFGSGTRLTVV.

This rearrangement joins TRBV24-1 to TRBJ1-2; D might be TRBD1 (6 bases). This CDR3 comprises 14 residues. V lost 5 bases to trimming and J lost 6 bases, with 15 bases between them. Germline V gives CDR1 KGHDR, CDR2 SFDVKD. CDR3 nucleotides: TGTGCCACCAGTGGGGTCGGGGGGCAGGATGGCTACACCTTC. Its translation: CATSGVGGQDGYTF.

This clone was seen a single time. The chain combines TRBV28 with TRBJ1-1; D possibly corresponds to TRBD1 (5 bases). This CDR3 contains 14 residues. V lost 3 bases to trimming and J lost 4 bases, with 12 bases between them. Germline CDR1 and CDR2: MDHEN and SYDVKM. In DNA form, the CDR3 reads TGTGCCAGCAGTTTGGGGCAATTACCCACTGAAGCTTTCTTT. As protein: CASSLGQLPTEAFF.

The sample holds a few counts of this clone. The chain is built from TRBV27 and TRBJ2-2; D is unclear. The CDR3 runs to 16 residues. V was trimmed by 3 bases and J by 0 bases, leaving 11 bases between them. Germline V gene sequence: CDR1 MNHEY, CDR2 SMNVEV (reference sequence). CDR3 DNA: TGTGCCAGCAGTTTTAACACACACGCGAACACCGGGGAGCTGTTTTTT. Residues: CASSFNTHANTGELFF.

The genes are TRBV7-2 and TRBJ2-1, with TRBD2 as a possible D gene (5 bases). Trimming removed 3 bases from V and 9 bases from J, with 15 bases in between. Looked up from germline, CDR1 is SGHTA and CDR2 is FQGNSA. The length of the CDR3 is 14 residues. The CDR3 sequence: CASSFNPRSGEQFF. CDR3 DNA sequence: TGTGCCAGCAGCTTCAACCCCCGAAGCGGTGAGCAGTTCTTC. Full variable domain (rest looked up from reference TRBV7-2 and TRBJ2-1): GAGVSQSPSNKVTEKGKDVELRCDPISGHTALYWYRQSLGQGLEFLIYFQGNSAPDKSGLPSDRFSAERTGGSVSTLTIQRTQQEDSAVYLCASSFNPRSGEQFFGPGTRLTVL.

The chain combines TRBV27 with TRBJ2-7; D may be TRBD2 (5 bases). V was cut by 6 bases and J by 7 bases, with 10 bases left in between. The CDR3 consists of 11 residues. Germline CDR1 is MNHEY and CDR2 is SMNVEV (reference sequence). The DNA for the CDR3 is TGTGCCAGCAGCCATACGGGGGAGCAGTACTTC. This codes for CASSHTGEQYF.

This chain uses TRBV9 with TRBJ1-2; no firm D call. CDR1 and CDR2 from the germline V gene are SGDLS and YYNGEE. Between the trimmed V and J ends, which lost 0 bases and 3 bases, there was a span of 6 bases. The CDR3 runs to 13 residues. The CDR3 region is CASSVDGDYGYTF. CDR3 DNA sequence: TGTGCCAGCAGCGTAGATGGAGACTATGGCTACACCTTC.

The V gene is TRBV5-5, the J gene TRBJ2-1; D not resolved. The V gene lost 1 base and the J gene lost 8 bases, with 13 bases spanning the gap. The CDR3 consists of 14 residues. Looked up from germline, CDR1 is SGHKS and CDR2 is YYEKEE (reference sequence). The chain's CDR3 is CASSLHGSLDEQFF. CDR3 nucleotides: TGTGCCAGCAGCTTGCACGGTAGCTTAGATGAGCAGTTCTTC. Full variable domain (remainder filled in from reference TRBV5-5 and TRBJ2-1): DAGVTQSPTHLIKTRGQQVTLRCSPISGHKSVSWYQQVLGQGPQFIFQYYEKEERGRGNFPDRFSARQFPNYSSELNVNALLLGDSALYLCASSLHGSLDEQFFGPGTRLTVL.

The gene calls are TRBV2 and TRBJ1-5, with 7 bases lining up with TRBD1. Germline V gene data show CDR1 as SNHLY and CDR2 as FYNNEI. J was trimmed by 6 bases and V by 4 bases; bases with no gene match: 12. This CDR3 comprises 16 residues. The CDR3 bases are TGTGCCAGCAGTGTACAACAGGGGATAATAGGTCAGCCCCAGCATTTT. It codes for CASSVQQGIIGQPQHF.

V and J are TRBV10-3 and TRBJ2-3; D might be TRBD2 (7 bases). The CDR3 length is 15 residues. V lost 3 bases, J lost 3 bases, and 13 bases lay in between. Per the germline V gene, CDR1 is ENHRY and CDR2 is SYGVKD. This CDR3 reads CAISEPGGGTDTQYF. Written as DNA, the CDR3 is TGTGCCATCAGTGAACCGGGGGGCGGGACAGATACGCAGTATTTT.

The chain is built from TRBV27 and TRBJ1-2; D may be TRBD1 (6 bases). Trimming stripped 6 bases from V and 1 base from J, with 15 bases between. Germline CDR1 reads MNHEY; CDR2 reads SMNVEV (reference sequence). The CDR3 length is 15 residues. The CDR3 DNA follows: TGTGCCAGCAGCGCGGGGGGGACATATAACTATGGCTACACCTTC. It is translated as CASSAGGTYNYGYTF.

The chain combines TRBV5-1 with TRBJ2-7; 11 bases are shared with TRBD1. The CDR3 length is 15 residues. The germline V gene has CDR1 SGHRS and CDR2 YFSETQ. The J segment lost 5 bases and the V segment lost 4 bases, leaving 8 bases of the junction unmatched. CDR3 sequence reads: CASSGGTGGVNEQYF. The CDR3 coding sequence is TGCGCCAGCAGCGGGGGGACAGGGGGTGTGAACGAGCAGTACTTC.

This clone has only a few counts. V gene TRBV7-9 combines with J gene TRBJ2-1; TRBD1 matches 7 bases. This CDR3 spans 15 amino acids. J lost 0 bases, V lost 5 bases, and 4 bases had no gene match. CDR1 is SEHNR, CDR2 FQNEAQ, per germline (reference sequence). CDR3 sequence: CASSPQGVSYNEQFF. The CDR3 DNA is TGTGCCAGCAGCCCCCAGGGGGTCTCCTACAATGAGCAGTTCTTC. The variable domain in full, with the rest retrieved from reference TRBV7-9 and TRBJ2-1, is DTGVSQNPRHKITKRGQNVTFRCDPISEHNRLYWYRQTLGQGPEFLTYFQNEAQLEKSRLLSDRFSAERPKGSFSTLEIQRTEQGDSAMYLCASSPQGVSYNEQFFGPGTRLTVL.

V usage is TRBV29-1 and J usage is TRBJ1-2, with TRBD1 matching over 7 bases. CDR1 SQVTM and CDR2 ANQGSEA come from the germline V gene. The CDR3 spans 11 residues. The CDR3 here is CGDSTNYGYTF. CDR3 DNA: TGCGGGGACAGCACTAACTATGGCTACACCTTC.

This chain joins TRBV6-5 and TRBJ2-1; the match to TRBD1 covers 9 bases. V shed 2 bases, J shed 12 bases, and the junction held 5 bases outside the gene matches. Germline assignment: CDR1 MNHEY and CDR2 SVGAGI. The CDR3 covers 13 residues. Here the CDR3 reads CASSYRDREGQFF. CDR3 bases: TGTGCCAGCAGTTACAGGGACAGGGAGGGGCAGTTCTTC.

This sequence joins TRBV6-5 and TRBJ2-7; possibly TRBD1 for D (5 bases). The V and J ends lost 8 bases and 2 bases respectively, with 16 bases between them. Per germline, CDR1 MNHEY and CDR2 SVGAGI. The CDR3 spans 14 residues. In nucleotides, the CDR3 is TGTGCCAGCCCCAAAGGGGATAGAGCCTACGAGCAGTACTTC. It yields the protein CASPKGDRAYEQYF.

CDR3 nucleotide sequence: TGTGCCAGCGGTTTCCTAGCTGGTGATACGCAGTATTTT. Its translation is CASGFLAGDTQYF. This chain connects TRBV9 to TRBJ2-3; D may be TRBD2 (5 bases). In germline, CDR1 is SGDLS, CDR2 YYNGEE. The V and J ends lost 7 bases and 6 bases respectively, with 15 bases between them. This CDR3 is built from 13 residues. The whole variable domain, remainder taken from reference TRBV9 and TRBJ2-3, is DSGVTQTPKHLITATGQRVTLRCSPRSGDLSVYWYQQSLDQGLQFLIQYYNGEERAKGNILERFSAQQFPDLHSELNLSSLELGDSALYFCASGFLAGDTQYFGPGTRLTVL.

This clone was detected only once. The chain is built from TRBV5-1 and TRBJ2-2; TRBD1 matches at 8 bases. V lost 5 bases and J lost 4; bases outside the gene matches: 10. From germline, CDR1 is SGHRS and CDR2 YFSETQ. The CDR3 loop spans 16 amino acids. CDR3 sequence: CASSMFGTGATGELFF. The CDR3 DNA reads TGCGCCAGCAGTATGTTCGGGACAGGAGCCACCGGGGAGCTGTTTTTT.

The chain links TRBV5-5 to TRBJ1-5, with 7 bases lining up with TRBD1. J was trimmed by 5 bases and V by 1 base; bases with no gene match: 6. This CDR3 has 15 residues. Germline lookup yields CDR1 SGHKS and CDR2 YYEKEE (reference sequence). The CDR3 region has the DNA TGTGCCAGCAGCTTGACGGACAGGAAACATCAGCCCCAGCATTTT. It yields the protein CASSLTDRKHQPQHF.